This TCR beta chain emerged from a study of blood T cell repertoires in COVID-19. In the study overall: COVID-19 samples, acute and convalescent, were from the United States, Italy and Spain.

V was pared by 4 bases and J by 8 bases, with 11 bases between. Germline V gene sequence: CDR1 MDHEN, CDR2 SYDVKM. This CDR3 has 12 residues. Profiling relied on immunoSEQ multiplex PCR, and the TCRdb table lists in-frame clones only, not all of them. The profile shows under 20,000 clones, about 81% of them singletons. This clone was seen a single time. The source is a man in his sixties with acute or convalescent COVID-19. The chain joins TRBV28 to TRBJ1-1; maybe TRBD1 (5 bases). The source material was peripheral blood. CDR3 DNA sequence: TGTGCCAGCAGTTCCTCCCAGGGAGAAGCTTTCTTT. Translating gives CASSSSQGEAFF.